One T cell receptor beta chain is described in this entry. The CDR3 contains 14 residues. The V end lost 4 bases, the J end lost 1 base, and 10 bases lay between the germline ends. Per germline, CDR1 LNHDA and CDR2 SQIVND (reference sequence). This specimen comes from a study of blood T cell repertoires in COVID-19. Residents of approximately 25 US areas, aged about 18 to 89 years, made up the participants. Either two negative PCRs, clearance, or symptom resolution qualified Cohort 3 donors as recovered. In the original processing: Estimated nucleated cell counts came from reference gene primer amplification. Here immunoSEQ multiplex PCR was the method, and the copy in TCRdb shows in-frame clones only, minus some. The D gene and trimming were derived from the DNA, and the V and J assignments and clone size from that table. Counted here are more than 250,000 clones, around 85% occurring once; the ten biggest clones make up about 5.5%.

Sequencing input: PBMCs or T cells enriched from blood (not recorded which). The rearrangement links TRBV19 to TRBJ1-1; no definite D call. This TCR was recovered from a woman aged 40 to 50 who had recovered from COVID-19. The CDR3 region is CASSTTQRNTEAFF. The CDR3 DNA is TGTGCCAGTAGTACGACCCAGCGGAACACTGAAGCTTTCTTT.